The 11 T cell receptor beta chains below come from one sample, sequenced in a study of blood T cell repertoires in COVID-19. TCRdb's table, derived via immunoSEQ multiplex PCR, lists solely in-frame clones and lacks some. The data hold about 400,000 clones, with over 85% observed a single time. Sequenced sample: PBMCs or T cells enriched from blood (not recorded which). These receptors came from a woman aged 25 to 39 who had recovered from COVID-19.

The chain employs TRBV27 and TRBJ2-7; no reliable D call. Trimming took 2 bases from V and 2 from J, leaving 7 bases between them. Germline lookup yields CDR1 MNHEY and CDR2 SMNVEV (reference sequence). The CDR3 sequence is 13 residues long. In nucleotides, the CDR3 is TGTGCCAGCAGTTTACAGGTAACCTACGAGCAGTACTTC. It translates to CASSLQVTYEQYF.

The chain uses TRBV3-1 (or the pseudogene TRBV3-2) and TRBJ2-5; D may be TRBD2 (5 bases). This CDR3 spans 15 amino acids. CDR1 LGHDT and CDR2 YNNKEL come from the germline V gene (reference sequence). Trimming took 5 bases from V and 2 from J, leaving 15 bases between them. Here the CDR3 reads CASSSPEEVQETQYF. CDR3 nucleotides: TGTGCCAGCAGCTCACCCGAGGAGGTACAAGAGACCCAGTACTTC.

CDR3 nucleotides: TGTGCCAGCTCACCACCCCCAGGGTATAATCAGCCCCAGCATTTT. Translation: CASSPPPGYNQPQHF. The gene calls are TRBV18 and TRBJ1-5; D might be TRBD1 (5 bases). Germline V gene data show CDR1 as KGHSH and CDR2 as LQKENI. The CDR3 spans 15 residues. With 0 bases removed from V and 4 bases from J, the gap between germline ends came to 10 bases.

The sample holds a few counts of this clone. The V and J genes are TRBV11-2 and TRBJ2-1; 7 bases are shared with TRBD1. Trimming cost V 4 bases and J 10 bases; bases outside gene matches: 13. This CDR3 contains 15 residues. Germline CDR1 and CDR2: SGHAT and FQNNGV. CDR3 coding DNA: TGTGCCAGCAGCTCAGGGGGTAGCCGCTATTCCGAGCAGTTCTTC. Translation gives CASSSGGSRYSEQFF.

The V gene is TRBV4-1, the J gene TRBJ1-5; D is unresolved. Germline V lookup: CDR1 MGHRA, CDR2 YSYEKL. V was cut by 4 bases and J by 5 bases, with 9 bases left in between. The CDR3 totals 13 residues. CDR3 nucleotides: TGCGCCAGCAGCCTCGAGGGTTATCAGCCCCAGCATTTT. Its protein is CASSLEGYQPQHF.

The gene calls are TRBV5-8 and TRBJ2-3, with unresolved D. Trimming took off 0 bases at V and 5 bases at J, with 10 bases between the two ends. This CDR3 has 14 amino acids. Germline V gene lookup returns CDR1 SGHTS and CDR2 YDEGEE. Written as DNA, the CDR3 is TGTGCCAGCAGCTTGGTGGTAGCTCTAGATACGCAGTATTTT. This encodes CASSLVVALDTQYF.

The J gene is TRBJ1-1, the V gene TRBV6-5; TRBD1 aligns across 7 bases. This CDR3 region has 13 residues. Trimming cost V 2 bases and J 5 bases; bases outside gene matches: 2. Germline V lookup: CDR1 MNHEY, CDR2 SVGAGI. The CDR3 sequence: CASSYRGRTEAFF. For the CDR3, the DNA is TGTGCCAGCAGTTACAGGGGGCGGACTGAAGCTTTCTTT.

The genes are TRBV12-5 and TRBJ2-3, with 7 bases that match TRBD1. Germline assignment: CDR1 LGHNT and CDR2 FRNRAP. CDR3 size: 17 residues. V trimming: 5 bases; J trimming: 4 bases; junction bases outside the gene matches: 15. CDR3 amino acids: CASGPRGSAKGADTQYF. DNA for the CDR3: TGTGCTAGTGGTCCCAGGGGGTCCGCCAAAGGGGCAGATACGCAGTATTTT.

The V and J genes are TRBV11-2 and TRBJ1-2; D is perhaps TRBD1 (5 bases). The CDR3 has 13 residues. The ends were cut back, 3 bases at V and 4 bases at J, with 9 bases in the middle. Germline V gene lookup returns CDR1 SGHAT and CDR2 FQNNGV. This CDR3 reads CASSFQGTYGYTF. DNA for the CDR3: TGTGCCAGCAGCTTTCAGGGAACCTATGGCTACACCTTC.

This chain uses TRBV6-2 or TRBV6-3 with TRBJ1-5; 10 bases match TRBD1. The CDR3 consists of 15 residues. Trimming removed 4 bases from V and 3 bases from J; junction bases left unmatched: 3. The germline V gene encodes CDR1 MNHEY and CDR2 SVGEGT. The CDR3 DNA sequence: TGTGCCAGCAGTTTGGGACAGGGGCTCAATCAGCCCCAGCATTTT. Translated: CASSLGQGLNQPQHF.

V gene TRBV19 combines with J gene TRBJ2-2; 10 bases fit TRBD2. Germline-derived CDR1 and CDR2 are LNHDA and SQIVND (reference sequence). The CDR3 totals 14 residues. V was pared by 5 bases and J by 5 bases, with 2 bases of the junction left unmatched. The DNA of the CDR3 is TGTGCCAGTAGTGTTAGCGGGAGGACCGGGGAGCTGTTTTTT. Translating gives CASSVSGRTGELFF.